This TCR beta chain was identified in a study of cytomegalovirus exposure and HLA in healthy donors. This PCR relied on a set of 60 Vbeta primers and 13 Jbeta primers. Sequencing used immunoSEQ multiplex PCR; TCRdb keeps in-frame clones, though not all of them. The sample comprises roughly 190,000 clones, around 76% of which are singletons, and 2% to 2.5% rests with the top ten. Study-wide results and caveats: A few CMV-associated chains proved CMV antigen-specific in vitro.

This clone was observed a handful of times. The antigen is undetermined. This receptor was taken from a woman younger than 45 in good health and CMV-seropositive. Material for sequencing was PBMCs.

The CDR3 DNA is TGTGCCACAAGGGACTACGCTAAGAAACTGTTTTTT. The encoded protein is CATRDYAKKLFF. V is TRBV19 and J is TRBJ1-4, with D perhaps TRBD1 (5 bases). V shed 10 bases and J shed 11 bases, with 17 bases lying between them. In germline, CDR1 is LNHDA, CDR2 SQIVND (reference sequence). This CDR3 contains 12 residues.